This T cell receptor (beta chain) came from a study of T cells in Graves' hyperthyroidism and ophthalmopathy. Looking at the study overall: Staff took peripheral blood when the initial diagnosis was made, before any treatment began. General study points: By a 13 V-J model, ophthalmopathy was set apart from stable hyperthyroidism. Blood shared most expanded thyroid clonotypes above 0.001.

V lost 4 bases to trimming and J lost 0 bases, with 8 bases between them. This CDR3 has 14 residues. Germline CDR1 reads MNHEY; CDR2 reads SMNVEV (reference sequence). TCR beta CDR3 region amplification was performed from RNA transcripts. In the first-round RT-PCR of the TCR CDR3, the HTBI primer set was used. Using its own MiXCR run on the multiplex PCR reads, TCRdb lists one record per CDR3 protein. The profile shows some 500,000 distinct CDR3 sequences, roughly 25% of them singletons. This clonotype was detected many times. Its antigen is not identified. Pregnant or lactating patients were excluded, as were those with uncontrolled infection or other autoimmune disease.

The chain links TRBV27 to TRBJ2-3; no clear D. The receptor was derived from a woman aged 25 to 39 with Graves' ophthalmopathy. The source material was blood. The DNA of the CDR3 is TGTGCCAGCAGTTGGTCAGTTAGCACAGATACGCAGTATTTT. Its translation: CASSWSVSTDTQYF.